The sequence of this TCR beta chain was determined in a study of lymphopenia after photon versus proton radiotherapy. General study points: Under photons, naive T cells and diversity fell while effector/memory populations rose. Better survival with proton therapy was suggested as possible, not demonstrated. After lymphocyte nadir, photon-treated repertoires showed oligoclonal expansion, especially CD8+ Temra. A bigger post-nadir fall in TCR diversity correlated inversely with survival time in deceased patients.

The CDR3 covers 13 residues. Germline loops: CDR1 SQVTM, CDR2 ANQGSEA. V lost 8 bases to trimming and J lost 7 bases, with 20 bases between them. Remarks on this clone: What it binds is not known.

The data were produced by immunoSEQ multiplex PCR, yet TCRdb's version contains in-frame clones alone and is incomplete. The table records about 64,000 clones, around 90% of them present only once. The source material was peripheral blood, sampled from a patient treated with proton-based radiotherapy. The chain combines TRBV29-1 with TRBJ1-1, with D perhaps TRBD1 (5 bases). The receptor comes from a man aged 80 or over with esophageal cancer. The CDR3, as DNA: TGCAGCATGGGGGGTCCGGCCCGTCATGAAGCTTTCTTT. Residues: CSMGGPARHEAFF.